A single sample gave rise to the 27 T cell receptor beta chains below, sequenced in a study of cytomegalovirus exposure and HLA in healthy donors. It was with 60 Vbeta and 13 Jbeta primers that the PCR ran. Only in-frame clones appear in the TCRdb table, and some are missing; sequencing was by immunoSEQ multiplex PCR. The table records 100,000 or so clones, 75% of them present only once. The sample taken for sequencing was PBMCs. The receptors here all came from a man aged 50-59 years in good health and CMV-seronegative.

This clone occurred a few times. The chain has TRBV2 and TRBJ2-5; D may be TRBD2 (6 bases). CDR3 length equals 14 residues. Germline CDR1 reads SNHLY; CDR2 reads FYNNEI. V lost 6 bases to trimming and J lost 1 base, with 12 bases between them. CDR3 DNA sequence: TGTGCCAGCAGGACCGGCGGGGTCCAAGAGACCCAGTACTTC. Its translation is CASRTGGVQETQYF.

The chain carries TRBV11-3 and TRBJ2-2; D is uncertain. This CDR3 is 13 amino acids long. The germline V gene encodes CDR1 SGHNT and CDR2 YENEEA. The V end was cut by 3 bases, the J end by 6 bases, with 8 bases between. The CDR3 loop is CASSFAVSGELFF. CDR3 sequence (DNA): TGTGCCAGCAGCTTTGCGGTTTCCGGGGAGCTGTTTTTT. The variable domain in full, with the rest retrieved from reference TRBV11-3 and TRBJ2-2, is EAGVVQSPRYKIIEKKQPVAFWCNPISGHNTLYWYLQNLGQGPELLIRYENEEAVDDSQLPKDRFSAERLKGVDSTLKIQPAELGDSAVYLCASSFAVSGELFFGEGSRLTVL.

V and J are TRBV30 and TRBJ1-5; TRBD1 matches at 7 bases. Looked up from germline, CDR1 is GTSNPN and CDR2 is SVGIG (reference sequence). V dropped 1 base and J dropped 4; count of bases not matched to a gene: 16. The CDR3 length is 18 residues. CDR3 region: CAWSAGQRSSFGNQPQHF. In DNA, the CDR3 is TGTGCCTGGAGTGCGGGACAGCGTTCTTCGTTTGGGAATCAGCCCCAGCATTTT.

This clone was picked up a small number of times. This chain links TRBV28 with TRBJ1-5; D is undetermined. There are 11 residues in the CDR3. The V and J ends lost 8 bases and 2 bases respectively, with 4 bases between them. Germline values: CDR1 MDHEN, CDR2 SYDVKM. In nucleotides, the CDR3 is TGTGCCAGCGCGGGCAATCAGCCCCAGCATTTT. This codes for CASAGNQPQHF.

The CDR3 DNA is TGTGCCAGCAGTTACACGCAATCTGGGGGGTTGGAGACCCAGTACTTC. Translating gives CASSYTQSGGLETQYF. V and J are TRBV6-6 and TRBJ2-5; TRBD2 is a possible D gene (6 bases). Germline lookup yields CDR1 MNHNY and CDR2 SVGAGI (reference sequence). The V and J ends lost 2 bases and 5 bases respectively, with 18 bases between them. The CDR3 spans 16 residues.

The chain couples TRBV7-8 to TRBJ2-4; tentatively, D is TRBD1 (6 bases). The CDR3 consists of 14 residues. Between the trimmed V and J ends, which lost 5 bases and 6 bases, there was a span of 14 bases. Germline values: CDR1 SGHVS, CDR2 FQNEAQ. Here the CDR3 DNA reads TGTGCCAGCAGCCGATCGACAGGAAGAAACATTCAGTACTTC. Translating it yields CASSRSTGRNIQYF.

This clone has only one observation. The chain couples TRBV4-2 to TRBJ1-2; a weak D match, TRBD1 (5 bases). Germline values: CDR1 LGHNA, CDR2 YNFKEQ. Deletions cut 0 bases from V and 0 bases from J, with 11 bases between. The CDR3 runs to 16 residues. This CDR3 is CASSQDLGGANYGYTF. The DNA for the CDR3 is TGTGCCAGCAGCCAAGATCTCGGGGGAGCTAACTATGGCTACACCTTC.

The chain combines TRBV27 with TRBJ2-7; 7 bases match TRBD2. V shed 3 bases and J 5 bases; nucleotides not matched to a gene: 7. The germline V gene encodes CDR1 MNHEY and CDR2 SMNVEV (reference sequence). The CDR3 has 14 residues. CDR3: CASSFSAGRDEQYF. The CDR3 DNA reads as TGTGCCAGCAGTTTCTCAGCGGGACGGGACGAGCAGTACTTC.

The rearrangement uses TRBV6-6 and TRBJ2-1; TRBD1 is a possible D gene (6 bases). Deletions cut 8 bases from V and 9 bases from J, with 17 bases between. CDR3 length: 13 amino acids. CDR1 and CDR2 (germline): MNHNY, SVGAGI (reference sequence). For the CDR3, the DNA is TGTGCCAGCGGAACAGGGTTGGTCACTGAGCAGTTCTTC. Translating gives CASGTGLVTEQFF.

The V gene is TRBV14, the J gene TRBJ2-1; 14 nucleotides match TRBD2. Unmatched junction bases numbered 7, after V lost 5 bases and J lost 1 base. The CDR3 consists of 18 residues. Germline loops: CDR1 SGHDN, CDR2 FVKESK. CDR3 region: CASSETSGGARSYNEQFF. The CDR3 coding sequence is TGTGCCAGCAGCGAGACTAGCGGGGGGGCCAGATCCTACAATGAGCAGTTCTTC.

This sequence joins TRBV6-5 and TRBJ2-5, with 10 nucleotides matching TRBD1. The CDR3 runs to 15 residues. Germline V gene data show CDR1 as MNHEY and CDR2 as SVGAGI. Germline trimming cut 7 bases from V and 4 bases from J; bases unmatched to any gene: 9. CDR3: CASMQGRDRGETQYF. The CDR3 DNA follows: TGTGCCAGCATGCAGGGGCGGGACAGGGGAGAGACCCAGTACTTC.

This chain links TRBV5-6 with TRBJ2-6; weak D call: TRBD1 (6 bases). Germline values: CDR1 SGHDT, CDR2 YYEEEE. This CDR3 has 19 amino acids. V was trimmed by 2 bases and J by 4 bases, leaving 22 bases between them. The CDR3 nucleotides are TGTGCCAGCAGCTTCGTCATCGGGACAAGGAATACCGGGGCCAACGTCCTGACTTTC. Translating it yields CASSFVIGTRNTGANVLTF.

The CDR3 nucleotides read TGTGCCAGCAGCTTAGCGGGAGAGAACACTGAAGCTTTCTTT. Residues: CASSLAGENTEAFF. The chain combines TRBV7-2 with TRBJ1-1; D is uncertain. CDR1 and CDR2 (germline): SGHTA, FQGNSA. This CDR3 is 14 amino acids long. V lost 0 bases and J lost 1, with 6 bases in between.

This chain uses TRBV7-3 with TRBJ1-1; D not resolved. Deletions cut 3 bases from V and 8 bases from J, with 13 bases between. From germline, CDR1 is SGHTA and CDR2 FQGTGA. This CDR3 has 13 amino acids. CDR3 DNA: TGTGCCAGCAGCTTGGGAGGGATTCCGGAAGCTTTCTTT. Translation: CASSLGGIPEAFF. Complete variable domain (other parts from reference TRBV7-3 and TRBJ1-1): GAGVSQTPSNKVTEKGKYVELRCDPISGHTALYWYRQSLGQGPEFLIYFQGTGAADDSGLPNDRFFAVRPEGSVSTLKIQRTERGDSAVYLCASSLGGIPEAFFGQGTRLTVV.

The chain employs TRBV11-2 and TRBJ2-3, with D possibly matching TRBD1 (6 bases). Looked up from germline, CDR1 is SGHAT and CDR2 is FQNNGV. Trimming removed 5 bases at V and 4 bases at J, with 10 bases between. There are 13 residues in the CDR3. The CDR3 DNA reads as TGTGCCAGCAGCCCCGAGGGGGCAGATACGCAGTATTTT. This gives the protein CASSPEGADTQYF. Using reference TRBV11-2 and TRBJ2-3 for the parts outside the CDR3, the full variable domain is EAGVAQSPRYKIIEKRQSVAFWCNPISGHATLYWYQQILGQGPKLLIQFQNNGVVDDSQLPKDRFSAERLKGVDSTLKIQPAKLEDSAVYLCASSPEGADTQYFGPGTRLTVL.

The chain joins TRBV6-5 to TRBJ2-5; D is unresolved. The J call may be in error: the DNA end matches TRBJ2-7 better. The CDR3 totals 11 residues. Germline lookup yields CDR1 MNHEY and CDR2 SVGAGI. CDR3 in DNA: TGTGCCAGCAGAGAGGAGAACGAGCAGTACTTC. Translation: CASREENEQYF.

V gene TRBV19 combines with J gene TRBJ2-2; 14 bases line up with TRBD2. V was clipped by 6 bases and J by 0 bases; unmatched bases: 3. The CDR3 has 17 residues. CDR1 is LNHDA, CDR2 SQIVND, per germline (reference sequence). For the CDR3, the DNA is TGTGCCAGTAGCCAGACTAGCGGGAGGGCGAACACCGGGGAGCTGTTTTTT. This translates into CASSQTSGRANTGELFF.

This rearrangement joins TRBV7-2 to TRBJ2-2; 8 bases fit TRBD2. Germline values: CDR1 SGHTA, CDR2 FQGNSA. CDR3 length: 14 residues. Here the CDR3 DNA reads TGTGCTACCCGGGAGGGGGTTAACACCGGGGAGCTGTTTTTT. Amino acids: CATREGVNTGELFF.

A single count supports this clone. V is TRBV6-1 and J is TRBJ2-4, with D perhaps TRBD2 (6 bases). Germline CDR1 is MNHNS and CDR2 is SASEGT. The V gene lost 2 bases and the J gene lost 0 bases, with 11 bases spanning the gap. The CDR3 spans 16 residues. DNA of the CDR3: TGTGCCAGCAGTGAAATGTTGGGGGGAGCCAAAAACATTCAGTACTTC. As protein: CASSEMLGGAKNIQYF.

Turning to this clone: The sample has other DNA sequences that encode this CDR3 too. The V and J genes are TRBV9 and TRBJ2-3; 7 nucleotides agree with TRBD1. The V gene's germline CDR1 is SGDLS and CDR2 YYNGEE. The CDR3 consists of 15 residues. Trimming at V came to 3 bases and at J to 0 bases, leaving 4 bases not matched to a gene. The CDR3 region is CASSGTGTSTDTQYF. The CDR3 bases are TGTGCCAGCAGCGGGACAGGCACTAGCACAGATACGCAGTATTTT.

This sequence joins TRBV6-6 and TRBJ1-2; 11 bases map to TRBD1. Trimming took 8 bases from V and 10 from J; bases not matched to a gene: 6. Germline loops: CDR1 MNHNY, CDR2 SVGAGI (reference sequence). The CDR3 loop spans 12 amino acids. CDR3 nucleotide sequence: TGTGCCAGCCTCGAGGGACAGGGGGACTACACCTTC. Translation: CASLEGQGDYTF.

Details on this clone: At the DNA level, this CDR3 is encoded by other sequences in the same sample as well. This chain uses TRBV19 with TRBJ1-5, with 11 bases fitting TRBD1. Unmatched junction bases numbered 3, after V lost 4 bases and J lost 4 bases. This CDR3 has 15 amino acids. Germline V gene lookup returns CDR1 LNHDA and CDR2 SQIVND (reference sequence). The CDR3 reads CASSTGTGGNQPQHF. The CDR3 nucleotides read TGTGCCAGTAGTACGGGGACAGGGGGAAATCAGCCCCAGCATTTT.

This clone came up a few times. The chain combines TRBV5-6 with TRBJ1-1, with D perhaps TRBD1 (6 bases). Deletions cut 4 bases from V and 0 bases from J, with 19 bases between. Germline V gives CDR1 SGHDT, CDR2 YYEEEE. The CDR3 loop spans 17 amino acids. CDR3 sequence reads: CASSRRGGRDMNTEAFF. The CDR3 DNA is TGTGCCAGCAGCCGCCGTGGGGGAAGGGACATGAACACTGAAGCTTTCTTT.

The chain links TRBV10-3 to TRBJ2-7; 7 bases are a match to TRBD1. With V trimmed by 7 bases and J by 2 bases, 5 bases remained unmatched. The length of the CDR3 is 13 residues. The germline gives CDR1 ENHRY, CDR2 SYGVKD. This CDR3 reads CAITQGQTYEQYF. The DNA of the CDR3 is TGTGCCATCACCCAGGGACAGACCTACGAGCAGTACTTC.

The CDR3 sequence is CASSSEDFYGYTF. CDR3 in DNA: TGTGCCAGCAGTTCGGAGGACTTCTATGGCTACACCTTC. This rearrangement joins TRBV5-5 to TRBJ1-2; D is unresolved. The germline CDR1 and CDR2 sequences are SGHKS and YYEKEE (reference sequence). This CDR3 region has 13 residues. V lost 5 bases and J 4 bases, leaving 12 bases between the germline ends.

The chain uses TRBV7-9 and TRBJ1-3; perhaps TRBD1 as D (5 bases). Between the trimmed V and J ends, which lost 5 bases and 3 bases, there was a span of 20 bases. Germline CDR1 is SEHNR and CDR2 is FQNEAQ (reference sequence). The CDR3 is 17 amino acids. The CDR3 is CASSPPVGQGRGNTIYF. In nucleotides, the CDR3 is TGTGCCAGCAGCCCTCCCGTTGGGCAGGGCCGTGGAAACACCATATATTTT.

The chain is built from TRBV7-9 and TRBJ1-3; a possible D gene is TRBD1 (5 bases). The CDR3 has 16 residues. The V and J ends lost 1 base and 0 bases respectively, with 10 bases between them. CDR1 is SEHNR and CDR2 is FQNEAQ in the germline V gene (reference sequence). The CDR3 DNA reads as TGTGCCAGCAGCTTAGAGCAGGGAGGCTCTGGAAACACCATATATTTT. Translating it yields CASSLEQGGSGNTIYF.